This T cell receptor (beta chain) was identified during a study of blood T cell repertoires in COVID-19. Germline V CDR1 and CDR2: SGDLS, YYNGEE. The CDR3 loop spans 15 amino acids. V gave up 0 bases and J gave up 9 bases, with 16 bases separating them. TCRdb keeps only in-frame clones here, not all; method: immunoSEQ multiplex PCR. The table lists 250,000 to 350,000 clones, more than 75% of them singletons. The clonotype comes from a woman in her fifties or sixties with active or convalescent COVID-19. Source material: peripheral blood. The V gene is TRBV9, the J gene TRBJ2-1, with a weak D call TRBD2 (5 bases). The CDR3 region is CASSVDAGAGIEQFF. The CDR3 DNA is TGTGCCAGCAGCGTAGATGCGGGCGCGGGCATTGAGCAGTTCTTC.